The 19 T cell receptor beta chains below come from one sample, sequenced in a study of regulatory T cells in long-lasting Graves disease. Time point indicated: newly diagnosed GD, antithyroid drugs for less than 3 months. Preparation of the TCR library used RNA extracted from PBMCs. Library construction for TCR beta used iRepertoire HTBI primers and Arm-PCR of CDR3 regions. TCRdb used MiXCR to reprocess the multiplex PCR reads, holding one entry per CDR3 protein. There are approximately 560,000 distinct CDR3 sequences in the sample; about 15% occur only once, and 9.5% to 15% lies in the top ten. This sample also belongs to another study, concerning T cells in Graves' hyperthyroidism and ophthalmopathy.

The source material was peripheral blood mononuclear cells (PBMCs), sampled at new diagnosis, from a patient treated with antithyroid drugs. The receptors come from a man aged 18 to 30 with Graves disease.

This clonotype came up many times. The V call is TRBV12-5, the J call TRBJ2-7; 7 bases agree with TRBD2. Looked up from germline, CDR1 is LGHNT and CDR2 is FRNRAP. CDR3 length: 14 amino acids. V was pared by 1 base and J by 8 bases, with 8 bases of the junction left unmatched. The DNA for the CDR3 is TGTGCTAGTGGTTTGGGTACCGGGAGGCCCCAGCAGTACTTC. Protein: CASGLGTGRPQQYF.

This clonotype was picked up many times. This chain joins TRBV6-5 and TRBJ1-2, with D hard to call. The V and J ends lost 0 bases and 1 base respectively, with 6 bases between them. The CDR3 is made up of 14 amino acids. The germline gives CDR1 MNHEY, CDR2 SVGAGI. As DNA, the CDR3 is TGTGCCAGCAGTTACTCGGGGAGTAACTATGGCTACACCTTC. Amino acids: CASSYSGSNYGYTF.

This clonotype was observed many times. The genes are TRBV20-1 and TRBJ2-5; 10 bases match TRBD2. Germline V CDR1 and CDR2: DFQATT, SNEGSKA (reference sequence). This CDR3 contains 16 residues. Trimming took 1 base from V and 3 from J; bases not matched to a gene: 8. The CDR3 loop reads CSARGPGLAGEETQYF. CDR3 DNA sequence: TGCAGTGCTAGAGGACCGGGCCTAGCGGGAGAAGAGACCCAGTACTTC.

V usage is TRBV5-5 and J usage is TRBJ1-2; D remains unclear. With 3 bases removed from V and 1 base from J, the gap between germline ends came to 4 bases. Germline-derived CDR1 and CDR2 are SGHKS and YYEKEE (reference sequence). The CDR3 contains 12 residues. CDR3 sequence reads: CASSSNNYGYTF. CDR3 DNA sequence: TGTGCCAGCAGCTCGAATAACTATGGCTACACCTTC.

This clonotype was recorded at least ten times. The chain combines TRBV7-3 with TRBJ2-1, with 10 bases lining up with TRBD2. With V trimmed by 1 base and J by 2 bases, 2 bases remained unmatched. The CDR3 has 16 amino acids. Germline V gene sequence: CDR1 SGHTA, CDR2 FQGTGA. CDR3 DNA sequence: TGTGCCAGCAGCTTAATAGCGGGAGGACCCTACAATGAGCAGTTCTTC. Encoded protein: CASSLIAGGPYNEQFF.

This clonotype was observed once. One end of the junction does not line up with germline, which may come from a read error. The genes are TRBV5-1 and TRBJ1-2; unclear D gene. This CDR3 is built from 14 residues. Germline CDR1 and CDR2: SGHRS and YFSETQ. The CDR3 DNA reads as TGTGCCAGCAGCCCGCGGGCAGCATCGTATGGCTACACCTTC. Protein sequence: CASSPRAASYGYTF.

This clonotype appeared a few times. The chain carries TRBV20-1 and TRBJ1-4; 10 nucleotides agree with TRBD1. This CDR3 is 14 amino acids long. V gave up 1 base and J gave up 5 bases; unmatched junction bases: 1. Germline V gives CDR1 DFQATT, CDR2 SNEGSKA (reference sequence). The CDR3 region has the DNA TGCAGTGCTAGAGGGACAGGGGGGAATGAAAAACTGTTTTTT. This sequence encodes CSARGTGGNEKLFF.

This clonotype appeared a few times. The V call is TRBV11-2, the J call TRBJ1-3; D gene uncertain. Looked up from germline, CDR1 is SGHAT and CDR2 is FQNNGV. Trimming left V 1 base short and J 0 bases short, with 10 bases between. The CDR3 runs to 16 residues. The CDR3, as DNA: TGTGCCAGCAGCTTAGGACACACCAACTCTGGAAACACCATATATTTT. This encodes CASSLGHTNSGNTIYF.

This clonotype was counted a few times. The junction does not match germline at one end; this may be a read error. The V call is TRBV24-1, the J call TRBJ2-1, with D possibly being TRBD2 (6 bases). The germline gives CDR1 KGHDR, CDR2 SFDVKD. This CDR3 is 16 amino acids long. CDR3 loop: CAASGQTGDSYNEQFF. CDR3 DNA sequence: TGTGCCGCCAGTGGTCAAACGGGGGACTCCTACAATGAGCAGTTCTTC.

The CDR3 region has the DNA TGTGCCAGCAGCCCTTTCTCTGGGGCCAACGTCCTGACTTTC. It translates to CASSPFSGANVLTF. The gene calls are TRBV3-1 and TRBJ2-6; no reliable D call. Between the trimmed V and J ends, which lost 4 bases and 0 bases, there was a span of 4 bases. CDR1 is LGHDT, CDR2 YNNKEL, per germline (reference sequence). The CDR3 length is 14 residues.

This clonotype has a count of ten or more. The V and J genes are TRBV10-1 and TRBJ2-1; 10 bases are a match to TRBD2. The V gene end was trimmed by 4 bases and the J gene end by 8 bases; junction bases not matched to a gene: 11. This CDR3 has 16 amino acids. CDR1 WNHNN and CDR2 SYGVQD come from the germline V gene (reference sequence). CDR3 residues: CASSGAGGTGGDEQFF. Here the CDR3 DNA reads TGCGCCAGCAGTGGAGCGGGGGGGACTGGGGGAGATGAGCAGTTCTTC.

The genes are TRBV9 and TRBJ2-5, with 11 bases that match TRBD2. The CDR3 is 14 residues long. Germline loops: CDR1 SGDLS, CDR2 YYNGEE. V shed 3 bases, J shed 4 bases, and the junction held 2 bases outside the gene matches. The CDR3 DNA follows: TGTGCCAGCAGCGCGCTAGCGGGAGGAGAGACCCAGTACTTC. The encoded protein is CASSALAGGETQYF.

This clonotype was seen many times. The chain carries TRBV2 and TRBJ2-7, with 10 bases lining up with TRBD2. Unmatched junction bases numbered 2, after V lost 1 base and J lost 2 bases. Per the germline V gene, CDR1 is SNHLY and CDR2 is FYNNEI. The length of the CDR3 is 15 residues. The CDR3 sequence is CASSEESGRAYEQYF. CDR3 DNA: TGTGCCAGCAGTGAAGAAAGCGGGAGGGCCTACGAGCAGTACTTC.

This clonotype was observed a few times. J is TRBJ1-1 and V is TRBV30; no definite D call. The CDR3 runs 14 residues. Trimming left V 3 bases short and J 3 bases short, with 14 bases between. CDR1 is GTSNPN, CDR2 SVGIG, per germline (reference sequence). The CDR3 is CAWSYTPVDTEAFF. The CDR3 DNA reads TGTGCCTGGAGCTATACACCCGTGGACACTGAAGCTTTCTTT.

This chain connects TRBV28 to TRBJ1-5; D might be TRBD1 (6 bases). The germline gives CDR1 MDHEN, CDR2 SYDVKM. The CDR3 runs to 13 residues. Trimming removed 2 bases at V and 6 bases at J, with 8 bases between. This CDR3 is CASSLRTAQPQHF. Here the CDR3 DNA reads TGTGCCAGCAGTTTAAGGACAGCTCAGCCCCAGCATTTT.

This clonotype was counted only a few times. The chain has TRBV28 and TRBJ1-2, with D perhaps matching TRBD1 (5 bases). The CDR3 totals 13 residues. V gave up 6 bases and J gave up 7 bases, with 15 bases separating them. The germline V gene has CDR1 MDHEN and CDR2 SYDVKM. The CDR3 reads CASSRIRGVGYTF. The CDR3, as DNA: TGTGCCAGCAGCCGCATCCGGGGCGTTGGCTACACCTTC.

The table lists this clonotype with many counts. V gene TRBV20-1 combines with J gene TRBJ2-3; D not certain. With 2 bases removed from V and 5 bases from J, the gap between germline ends came to 2 bases. The CDR3 contains 10 residues. Germline lookup yields CDR1 DFQATT and CDR2 SNEGSKA (reference sequence). CDR3 sequence (DNA): TGCAGTGCTAGAAGAGATACGCAGTATTTT. This encodes CSARRDTQYF.

The rearrangement links TRBV3-1 to TRBJ1-2; tentatively, D is TRBD1 (5 bases). The CDR3 runs to 14 residues. Between the trimmed V and J ends, which lost 0 bases and 5 bases, there was a span of 10 bases. The germline gives CDR1 LGHDT, CDR2 YNNKEL (reference sequence). This chain's CDR3 is CASSQDARGYGYTF. The CDR3 region has the DNA TGTGCCAGCAGCCAAGACGCGAGGGGTTATGGCTACACCTTC.

This clonotype was recorded once. The chain employs TRBV28 and TRBJ1-4; no clear D. V shed 5 bases and J shed 2 bases, with 12 bases lying between them. Germline CDR1 MDHEN, CDR2 SYDVKM. This CDR3 is built from 15 residues. The CDR3: CASSRFGPTNEKLFF. CDR3 bases: TGTGCCAGCAGTCGCTTTGGGCCCACTAATGAAAAACTGTTTTTT. Using reference TRBV28 and TRBJ1-4 for the parts outside the CDR3, the full variable domain is DVKVTQSSRYLVKRTGEKVFLECVQDMDHENMFWYRQDPGLGLRLIYFSYDVKMKEKGDIPEGYSVSREKKERFSLILESASTNQTSMYLCASSRFGPTNEKLFFGSGTQLSVL.